Sequencing of this T cell receptor (beta chain) was carried out in a study of OX40 agonist ivuxolimab in advanced cancers. Study overall: Head and neck, renal cell, melanoma or hepatocellular carcinoma were the cancers that dose-escalation patients had. Prior checkpoint blockade (anti-PD-1, anti-PD-L1 or anti-CTLA-4) was permitted; approximately 44% had it.

Here immunoSEQ multiplex PCR was the method, and the copy in TCRdb shows in-frame clones only, minus some. Among tens of thousands of clones listed, 79% were seen once. Germline V gene data show CDR1 as SEHNR and CDR2 as FQNEAQ (reference sequence). The J segment lost 2 bases and the V segment lost 9 bases, leaving 8 bases of the junction unmatched. This CDR3 has 15 amino acids. Whole-study results and caveats: Clones of CD4+ and CD8+ blood T cells grew by week 6 at doses of 0.1 to 3.0 mg/kg.

As concerns this clone: Antigen: not known.

Here the sequenced sample was CD4+ or CD8+ T cells sorted from blood, taken in a trial of the OX40 agonist ivuxolimab. The chain recombines TRBV7-9 with TRBJ1-1; 11 bases are shared with TRBD1. The TCR originated in an adult with an advanced solid tumor such as melanoma, head and neck, liver or kidney cancer. The chain's CDR3 is CASISGQGANTEAFF. The CDR3 nucleotides are TGTGCCAGTATCTCCGGACAGGGGGCTAACACTGAAGCTTTCTTT.